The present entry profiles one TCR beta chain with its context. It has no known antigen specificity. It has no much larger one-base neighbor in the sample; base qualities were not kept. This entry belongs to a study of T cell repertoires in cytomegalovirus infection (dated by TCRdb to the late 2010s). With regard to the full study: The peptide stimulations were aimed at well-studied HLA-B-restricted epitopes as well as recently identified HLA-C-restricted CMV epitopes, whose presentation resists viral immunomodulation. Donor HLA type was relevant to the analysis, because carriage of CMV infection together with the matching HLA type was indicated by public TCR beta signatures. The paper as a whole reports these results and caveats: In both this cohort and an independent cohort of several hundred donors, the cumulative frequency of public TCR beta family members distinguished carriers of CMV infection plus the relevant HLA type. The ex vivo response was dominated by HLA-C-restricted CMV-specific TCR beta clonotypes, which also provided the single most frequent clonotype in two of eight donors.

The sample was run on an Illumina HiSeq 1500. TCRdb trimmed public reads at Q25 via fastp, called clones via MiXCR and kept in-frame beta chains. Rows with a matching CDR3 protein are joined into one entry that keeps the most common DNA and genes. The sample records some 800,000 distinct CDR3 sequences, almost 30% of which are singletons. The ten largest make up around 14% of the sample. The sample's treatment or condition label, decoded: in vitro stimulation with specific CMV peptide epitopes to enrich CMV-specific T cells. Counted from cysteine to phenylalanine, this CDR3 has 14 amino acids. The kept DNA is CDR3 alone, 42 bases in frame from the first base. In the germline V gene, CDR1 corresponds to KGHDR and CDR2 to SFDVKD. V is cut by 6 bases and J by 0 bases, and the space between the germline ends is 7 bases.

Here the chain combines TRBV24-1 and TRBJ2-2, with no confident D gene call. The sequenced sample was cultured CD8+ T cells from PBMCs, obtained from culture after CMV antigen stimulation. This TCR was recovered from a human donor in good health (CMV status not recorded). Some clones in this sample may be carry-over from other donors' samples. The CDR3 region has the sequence CATSPPSNTGELFF. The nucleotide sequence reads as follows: TGTGCCACCAGTCCCCCCTCGAACACCGGGGAGCTGTTTTTT.